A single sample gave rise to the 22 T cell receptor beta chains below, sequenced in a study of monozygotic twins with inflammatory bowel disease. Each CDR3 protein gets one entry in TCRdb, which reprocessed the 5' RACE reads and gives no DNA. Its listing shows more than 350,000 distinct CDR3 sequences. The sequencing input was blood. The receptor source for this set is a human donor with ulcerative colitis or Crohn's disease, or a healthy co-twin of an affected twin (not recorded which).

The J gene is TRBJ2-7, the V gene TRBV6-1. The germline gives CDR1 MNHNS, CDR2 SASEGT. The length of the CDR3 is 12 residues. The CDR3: CASKFGVYEQYF.

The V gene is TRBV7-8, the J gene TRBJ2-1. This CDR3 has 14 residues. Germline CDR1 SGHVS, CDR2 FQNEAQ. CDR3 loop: CASSLSGLLNEQFF.

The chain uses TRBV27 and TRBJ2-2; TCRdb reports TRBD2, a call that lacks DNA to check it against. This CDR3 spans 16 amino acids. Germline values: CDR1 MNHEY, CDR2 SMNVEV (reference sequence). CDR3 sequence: CASSGSGGSPPGELFF.

This CDR3 reads CASSSVHGSQETQYF. J is TRBJ2-5 and V is TRBV7-9; TCRdb gives TRBD2 as the D gene, but with no DNA this cannot be confirmed. Germline lookup yields CDR1 SEHNR and CDR2 FQNEAQ (reference sequence). The CDR3 sequence is 15 residues long.

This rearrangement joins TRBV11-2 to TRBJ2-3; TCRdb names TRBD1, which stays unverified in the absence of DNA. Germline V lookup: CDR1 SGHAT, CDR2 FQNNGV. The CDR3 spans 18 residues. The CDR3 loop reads CASSAKGTGGRATDTQYF.

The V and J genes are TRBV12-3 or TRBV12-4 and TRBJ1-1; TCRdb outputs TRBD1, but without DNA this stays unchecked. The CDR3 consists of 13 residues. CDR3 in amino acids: CASVGGENTEAFF.

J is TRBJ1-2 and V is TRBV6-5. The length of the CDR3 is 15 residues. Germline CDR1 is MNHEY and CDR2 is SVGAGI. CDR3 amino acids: CASSYSGTSNYGYTF.

The CDR3 reads CATSVLQGNQPQHF. The genes are TRBV24-1 and TRBJ1-5. This CDR3 has 14 residues. Germline V gene sequence: CDR1 KGHDR, CDR2 SFDVKD.

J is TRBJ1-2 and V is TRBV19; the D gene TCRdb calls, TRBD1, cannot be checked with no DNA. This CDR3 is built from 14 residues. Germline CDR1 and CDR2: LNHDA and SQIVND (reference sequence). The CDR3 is CASSKAQGSYGYTF.

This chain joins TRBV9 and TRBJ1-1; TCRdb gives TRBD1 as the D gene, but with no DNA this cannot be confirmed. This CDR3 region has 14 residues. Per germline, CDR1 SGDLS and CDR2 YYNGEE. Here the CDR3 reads CASSRKGQNTEAFF.

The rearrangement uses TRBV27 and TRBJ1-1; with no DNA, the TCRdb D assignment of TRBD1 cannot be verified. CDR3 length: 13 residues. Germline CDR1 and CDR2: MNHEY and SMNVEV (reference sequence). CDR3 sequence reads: CASMLTGGAEAFF.

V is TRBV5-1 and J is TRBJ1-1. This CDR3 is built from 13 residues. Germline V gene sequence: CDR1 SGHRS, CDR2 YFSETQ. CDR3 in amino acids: CASRRQSDTEAFF.

CDR3 residues: CASSITLLNNEQFF. This sequence joins TRBV19 and TRBJ2-1. There are 14 residues in the CDR3. Germline values: CDR1 LNHDA, CDR2 SQIVND (reference sequence).

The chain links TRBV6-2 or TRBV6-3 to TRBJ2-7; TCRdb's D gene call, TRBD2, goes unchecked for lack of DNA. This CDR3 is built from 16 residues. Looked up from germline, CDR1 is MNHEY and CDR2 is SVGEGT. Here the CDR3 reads CASIPEGLAGPREQYF.

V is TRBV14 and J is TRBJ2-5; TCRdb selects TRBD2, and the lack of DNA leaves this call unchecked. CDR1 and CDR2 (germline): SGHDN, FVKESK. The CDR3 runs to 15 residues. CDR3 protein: CASSSGLTYQETQYF. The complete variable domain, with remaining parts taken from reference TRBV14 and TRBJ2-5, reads EAGVTQFPSHSVIEKGQTVTLRCDPISGHDNLYWYRRVMGKEIKFLLHFVKESKQDESGMPNNRFLAERTGGTYSTLKVQPAELEDSGVYFCASSSGLTYQETQYFGPGTRLLVL.

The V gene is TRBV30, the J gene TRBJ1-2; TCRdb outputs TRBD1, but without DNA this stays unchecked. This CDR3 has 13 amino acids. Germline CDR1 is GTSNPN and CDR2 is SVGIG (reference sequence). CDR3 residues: CAWSRGGDYGYTF.

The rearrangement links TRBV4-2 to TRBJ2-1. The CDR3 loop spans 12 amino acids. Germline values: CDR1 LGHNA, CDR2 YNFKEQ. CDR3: CASSHLGNEQFF.

This CDR3 is CASSPPTGGLGSNSPLHF. The chain links TRBV27 to TRBJ1-6; the D call from TCRdb, TRBD1, cannot be confirmed without DNA. The CDR3 length is 18 residues. Germline CDR1 and CDR2: MNHEY and SMNVEV (reference sequence).

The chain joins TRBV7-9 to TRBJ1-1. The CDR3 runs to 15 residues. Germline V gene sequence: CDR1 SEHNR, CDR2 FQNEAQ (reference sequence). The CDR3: CASSFSGTSNTEAFF.

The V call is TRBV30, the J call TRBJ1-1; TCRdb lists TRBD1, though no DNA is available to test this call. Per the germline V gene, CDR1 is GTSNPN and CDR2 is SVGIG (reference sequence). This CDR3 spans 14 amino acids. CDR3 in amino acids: CAWSVGPSLGEAFF.

The CDR3 loop is CSVDGRAADTQYF. The chain joins TRBV20-1 to TRBJ2-3; with no DNA, the TCRdb D assignment of TRBD2 cannot be verified. This CDR3 has 13 residues. The germline gives CDR1 DFQATT, CDR2 SNEGSKA (reference sequence).

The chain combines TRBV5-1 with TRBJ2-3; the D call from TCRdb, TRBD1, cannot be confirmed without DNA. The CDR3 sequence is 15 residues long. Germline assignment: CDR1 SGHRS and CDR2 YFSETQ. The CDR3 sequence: CASSLNDRDTDTQYF.